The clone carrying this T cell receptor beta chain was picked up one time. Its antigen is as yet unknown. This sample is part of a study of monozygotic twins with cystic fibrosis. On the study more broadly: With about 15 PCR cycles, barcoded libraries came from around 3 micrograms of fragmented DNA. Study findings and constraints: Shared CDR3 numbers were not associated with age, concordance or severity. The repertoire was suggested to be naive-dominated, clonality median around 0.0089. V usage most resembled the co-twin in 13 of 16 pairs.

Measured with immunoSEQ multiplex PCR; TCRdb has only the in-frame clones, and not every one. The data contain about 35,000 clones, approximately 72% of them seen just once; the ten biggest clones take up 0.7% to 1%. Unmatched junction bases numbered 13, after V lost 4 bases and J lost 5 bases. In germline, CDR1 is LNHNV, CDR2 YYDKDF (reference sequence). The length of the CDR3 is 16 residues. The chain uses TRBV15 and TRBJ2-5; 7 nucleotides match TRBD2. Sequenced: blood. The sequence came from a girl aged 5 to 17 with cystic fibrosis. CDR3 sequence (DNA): TGTGCCACCAGCACCCCTTCGGCGGGAGTGTGGGAGACCCAGTACTTC. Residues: CATSTPSAGVWETQYF.